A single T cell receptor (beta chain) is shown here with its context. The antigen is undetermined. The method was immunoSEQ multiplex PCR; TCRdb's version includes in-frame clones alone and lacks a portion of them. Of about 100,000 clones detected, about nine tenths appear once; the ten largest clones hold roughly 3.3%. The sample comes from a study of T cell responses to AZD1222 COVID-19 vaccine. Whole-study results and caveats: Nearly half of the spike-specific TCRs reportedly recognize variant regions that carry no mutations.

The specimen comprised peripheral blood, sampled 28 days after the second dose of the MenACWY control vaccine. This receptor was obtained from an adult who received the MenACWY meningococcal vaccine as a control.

DNA of the CDR3: TGCGCCAGCAGCCATGAGACAGGATTTTATGGCTACACCTTC. Its protein product is CASSHETGFYGYTF. V is TRBV4-1 and J is TRBJ1-2, with D possibly matching TRBD1 (6 bases). This CDR3 has 14 residues. V gave up 3 bases and J gave up 5 bases, with 13 bases separating them. The germline V gene encodes CDR1 MGHRA and CDR2 YSYEKL.